Following are 31 T cell receptor beta chains from one sample sequenced in a study of post-analysis software for immune sequencing data. Study-wide results and limits: A handful of TRBV segments occurring more often in patients than controls included TRBV5-6, TRBV5-1 and TRBV20-1.

Their specific antigens are unknown. Unique molecular identifiers featured in each of the TCR beta cDNA libraries. TCRdb re-called the PCR reads through MiXCR, storing one row per CDR3 protein. The data contain about 770,000 distinct CDR3 sequences, 46% of them seen just once; the ten biggest clones take up roughly 4.9%. The sequencing sample was made of blood. The receptors shown here come from a girl aged 10 to 17 with multiple sclerosis.

The chain uses TRBV4-3 and TRBJ2-1; 7 nucleotides align to TRBD2. Germline CDR1 LGHNA, CDR2 YSLEER. The CDR3 loop spans 17 amino acids. V dropped 1 base and J dropped 5; count of bases not matched to a gene: 11. The CDR3 spells CASSQVLAGVVDNEQFF. CDR3 in DNA: TGCGCCAGCAGCCAAGTTCTGGCGGGAGTAGTAGACAATGAGCAGTTCTTC.

The genes are TRBV19 and TRBJ2-1, with D hard to call. The germline V and J ends were trimmed by 3 bases and 0 bases, with 12 bases remaining between them. Germline loops: CDR1 LNHDA, CDR2 SQIVND (reference sequence). The CDR3 has 16 amino acids. CDR3 DNA: TGTGCCAGTAGTATTTCCCCCCCAAGCTCCTACAATGAGCAGTTCTTC. Amino acid sequence: CASSISPPSSYNEQFF.

This chain uses TRBV10-3 with TRBJ2-7, with TRBD2 matching over 7 bases. With V trimmed by 2 bases and J by 3 bases, 10 bases remained unmatched. In germline, CDR1 is ENHRY, CDR2 SYGVKD. This CDR3 contains 16 residues. CDR3 loop: CAISELGLRDLYEQYF. The CDR3 DNA reads TGTGCCATCAGTGAGCTGGGACTACGGGACCTCTACGAGCAGTACTTC.

This clonotype was recorded a few times. The rearrangement joins TRBV20-1 to TRBJ2-7; 8 positions agree with TRBD2. Germline V gives CDR1 DFQATT, CDR2 SNEGSKA (reference sequence). The CDR3 contains 16 residues. V was clipped by 7 bases and J by 1 base; unmatched bases: 15. This CDR3 reads CSVNSGKMTGSYEQYF. CDR3 nucleotides: TGCAGTGTAAATAGCGGGAAAATGACCGGGTCCTACGAGCAGTACTTC.

The chain recombines TRBV18 with TRBJ2-1; D is perhaps TRBD1 or TRBD2 (6 bases each). The CDR3 is made up of 15 amino acids. The V and J ends lost 3 bases and 7 bases respectively, with 16 bases between them. CDR1 is KGHSH and CDR2 is LQKENI in the germline V gene. The CDR3 DNA reads TGTGCCAGCTCACCGGGGGACTCCCAGGGGAATGAGCAGTTCTTC. This sequence encodes CASSPGDSQGNEQFF.

This chain connects TRBV11-2 to TRBJ1-2; D uncertain. V was clipped by 6 bases and J by 4 bases, with 18 bases between them. CDR1 and CDR2 (germline): SGHAT, FQNNGV. The CDR3 is 15 residues long. The DNA of the CDR3 is TGTGCCAGCAGTGAATTAGTGGGATCTAGCTATGGCTACACCTTC. Amino acid sequence: CASSELVGSSYGYTF.

This clonotype was seen a single time. A much more abundant neighbour one base away suggests this may be a read error. The genes are TRBV20-1 and TRBJ2-7, with 8 positions matching TRBD2. The CDR3 is 15 amino acids. Losses at the gene ends were 3 bases for V and 2 bases for J; bases not matched to a gene: 9. Per the germline V gene, CDR1 is DFQATT and CDR2 is SNEGSKA (reference sequence). The CDR3 spells CSASAPSGRTYEQYF. The CDR3 DNA reads TGCAGTGCTAGTGCGCCTAGCGGGCGCACCTACGAGCAGTACTTC.

V is TRBV29-1 and J is TRBJ2-7; a possible D gene is TRBD1 (7 bases). This CDR3 comprises 14 residues. Trimming removed 3 bases from V and 2 bases from J, with 14 bases in between. Germline CDR1 and CDR2: SQVTM and ANQGSEA. The CDR3 is CSVDLPGGTYEQYF. In DNA, the CDR3 is TGCAGCGTTGATCTCCCAGGGGGGACCTACGAGCAGTACTTC.

This clonotype showed up just a few times. The rearrangement joins TRBV20-1 to TRBJ2-7; 8 bases match TRBD2. Germline loops: CDR1 DFQATT, CDR2 SNEGSKA (reference sequence). The V and J ends lost 6 bases and 5 bases, in that order; junction bases with no gene match: 3. The CDR3 extends over 11 amino acids. CDR3 sequence reads: CSATGGDEQYF. DNA of the CDR3: TGCAGTGCAACGGGAGGGGACGAGCAGTACTTC.

The V call is TRBV6-1, the J call TRBJ2-3; no reliable D call. The germline V and J ends were trimmed by 6 bases and 3 bases, with 13 bases remaining between them. CDR1 and CDR2 from the germline V gene are MNHNS and SASEGT. This CDR3 is built from 14 residues. The CDR3 nucleotides are TGTGCCAGCAGAGGTGTGTGGCCGACAGATACGCAGTATTTT. It codes for CASRGVWPTDTQYF.

The chain carries TRBV4-2 and TRBJ2-2; TRBD2 might be the D (6 bases). CDR3 length equals 16 residues. CDR1 is LGHNA, CDR2 YNFKEQ, per germline. Trimming left V 0 bases short and J 2 bases short, with 10 bases between. The CDR3 is CASSQDRLVNTGELFF. The CDR3 DNA reads TGTGCCAGCAGCCAAGATAGACTAGTAAACACCGGGGAGCTGTTTTTT.

The J gene is TRBJ2-7, the V gene TRBV29-1; 11 bases align to TRBD2. The CDR3 is 14 residues long. Germline CDR1 and CDR2: SQVTM and ANQGSEA. The ends lost 6 bases at V and 3 bases at J; junction bases unmatched: 7. CDR3 loop: CSVAVLAGDYEQYF. The CDR3 region has the DNA TGCAGCGTGGCCGTACTAGCGGGGGACTACGAGCAGTACTTC.

This rearrangement joins TRBV20-1 to TRBJ2-7; TRBD2 agrees at 9 bases. CDR3 length: 13 amino acids. From germline, CDR1 is DFQATT and CDR2 SNEGSKA (reference sequence). Trimming removed 3 bases from V and 6 bases from J; junction bases left unmatched: 6. The CDR3 reads CSARMTSGLEQYF. In nucleotides, the CDR3 is TGCAGTGCTAGGATGACTAGCGGCCTCGAGCAGTACTTC.

The chain combines TRBV9 with TRBJ2-3, with 7 nucleotides matching TRBD2. V trimming: 6 bases; J trimming: 5 bases; junction bases outside the gene matches: 21. Germline lookup yields CDR1 SGDLS and CDR2 YYNGEE. The CDR3 is 18 residues long. The DNA for the CDR3 is TGTGCCAGCACCACAGGTGATGTCGGGAGGTCACTGGGAGATACGCAGTATTTT. Its translation: CASTTGDVGRSLGDTQYF.

This clonotype was seen only a few times. The chain employs TRBV27 and TRBJ2-1; the D is unclear. V was trimmed by 2 bases and J by 7 bases, leaving 9 bases between them. The CDR3 totals 13 residues. The germline V gene encodes CDR1 MNHEY and CDR2 SMNVEV (reference sequence). This CDR3 reads CASSLPGLNEQFF. CDR3 nucleotide sequence: TGTGCCAGCAGTTTACCTGGGCTTAATGAGCAGTTCTTC.

V usage is TRBV7-2 and J usage is TRBJ2-3; 14 bases line up with TRBD2. The trim removed 4 bases at V and 3 bases at J, leaving 15 bases unmatched. The CDR3 totals 20 residues. Germline CDR1 SGHTA, CDR2 FQGNSA. The CDR3 protein is CASSSRLAGGPLLSTDTQYF. CDR3 in DNA: TGTGCCAGCAGCTCAAGACTAGCGGGAGGGCCTCTGTTGTCTACAGATACGCAGTATTTT.

The CDR3 DNA sequence: TGCGCCAGCAGCTGGGCCCTAGGACCCACATACAATGAGCAGTTCTTC. Protein sequence: CASSWALGPTYNEQFF. The J gene is TRBJ2-1, the V gene TRBV5-1; no clear D. The CDR3 contains 16 residues. CDR1 SGHRS and CDR2 YFSETQ come from the germline V gene. V was clipped by 3 bases and J by 4 bases, with 17 bases between them.

V and J are TRBV6-2 or TRBV6-3 and TRBJ2-7; 7 bases map to TRBD2. The CDR3 has 14 amino acids. The V gene's germline CDR1 is MNHEY and CDR2 SVGEGT. The ends lost 7 bases at V and 2 bases at J; junction bases unmatched: 8. The CDR3 loop reads CASKNTGLTYEQYF. CDR3 DNA sequence: TGTGCCAGCAAAAATACGGGACTAACCTACGAGCAGTACTTC.

This clonotype was seen only a few times. This chain's CDR3 is CSAEPGTRTYNEQFF. CDR3 DNA sequence: TGCAGTGCTGAACCCGGGACTCGGACATACAATGAGCAGTTCTTC. The chain couples TRBV20-1 to TRBJ2-1; D perhaps matches TRBD2 (6 bases). This CDR3 has 15 residues. With 5 bases removed from V and 4 bases from J, the gap between germline ends came to 18 bases. CDR1 and CDR2 from the germline V gene are DFQATT and SNEGSKA (reference sequence).

This chain connects TRBV12-3 or TRBV12-4 to TRBJ1-6, with unresolved D. The V gene lost 8 bases and the J gene lost 11 bases, with 16 bases spanning the gap. The CDR3 is made up of 13 amino acids. CDR3 nucleotides: TGTGCCAGCCAGGCCAGAGGGAATGCACCCCTCCACTTT. This codes for CASQARGNAPLHF.

The chain combines TRBV5-1 with TRBJ2-5, with a tentative D call TRBD1 (5 bases). The end of the DNA is better explained by TRBJ2-7, so the J call may be wrong. Germline V gene sequence: CDR1 SGHRS, CDR2 YFSETQ. The CDR3 contains 15 residues. DNA of the CDR3: TGCGCCAGCAGCTTAAGACAGTCCGGGCAGGACGAGCAGTACTTC. The encoded protein is CASSLRQSGQDEQYF.

The chain recombines TRBV7-2 with TRBJ1-6; D perhaps matches TRBD1 (6 bases). This CDR3 has 13 residues. Looked up from germline, CDR1 is SGHTA and CDR2 is FQGNSA. Trimming removed 5 bases from V and 7 bases from J, with 9 bases in between. The CDR3 sequence: CASSHDRNSPLHF. CDR3 bases: TGTGCCAGCAGCCACGACAGGAATTCACCCCTCCACTTT. Filled out from reference TRBV7-2 and TRBJ1-6, the complete variable domain reads GAGVSQSPSNKVTEKGKDVELRCDPISGHTALYWYRQSLGQGLEFLIYFQGNSAPDKSGLPSDRFSAERTGGSVSTLTIQRTQQEDSAVYLCASSHDRNSPLHFGNGTRLTVT.

This chain links TRBV28 with TRBJ2-3; TRBD2 is a possible D gene (7 bases). There are 17 residues in the CDR3. Trimming took 2 bases from V and 3 from J, leaving 18 bases between them. Germline-derived CDR1 and CDR2 are MDHEN and SYDVKM. Written as DNA, the CDR3 is TGTGCCAGCAGTTTAATATGGGGAGGGGGAGGGACAGATACGCAGTATTTT. Encoded protein: CASSLIWGGGGTDTQYF.

The table lists this clonotype with a few counts. The genes are TRBV20-1 and TRBJ2-7; D perhaps matches TRBD1 (6 bases). The CDR3 spans 13 residues. Germline V gene data show CDR1 as DFQATT and CDR2 as SNEGSKA (reference sequence). V was cut by 3 bases and J by 5 bases, with 14 bases left in between. CDR3 amino acids: CSASATGYHEQYF. The CDR3 DNA follows: TGCAGTGCTAGCGCCACAGGGTACCACGAGCAGTACTTC.

This clonotype was observed a single time. A much larger clone is a single base away; this may be a read error. The conserved phenylalanine or tryptophan normally closing the CDR3 is absent here, so this likely arose from a read error. CDR3 sequence reads: CASRRWAEETQYV. The CDR3 nucleotides are TGTGCCAGCAGGCGATGGGCGGAAGAGACCCAGTACGTC. The chain links TRBV6-2 or TRBV6-3 to TRBJ2-5; D not certain. CDR1 MNHEY and CDR2 SVGEGT come from the germline V gene. CDR3 length equals 13 residues. Trimming took off 6 bases at V and 3 bases at J, with 11 bases between the two ends.

The V gene is TRBV28, the J gene TRBJ2-1; TRBD2 matches at 8 bases. With 7 bases clipped from V and 0 bases from J, the junction kept 5 bases outside the gene matches. The CDR3 runs to 15 residues. Germline-derived CDR1 and CDR2 are MDHEN and SYDVKM. CDR3 sequence (DNA): TGTGCCAGCACAAGCGGGGGTCACTCCTACAATGAGCAGTTCTTC. Translation gives CASTSGGHSYNEQFF. Drawing the rest from reference TRBV28 and TRBJ2-1, the complete variable domain is DVKVTQSSRYLVKRTGEKVFLECVQDMDHENMFWYRQDPGLGLRLIYFSYDVKMKEKGDIPEGYSVSREKKERFSLILESASTNQTSMYLCASTSGGHSYNEQFFGPGTRLTVL.

The chain links TRBV7-9 to TRBJ2-1; the match to TRBD1 covers 9 bases. The V gene's germline CDR1 is SEHNR and CDR2 FQNEAQ (reference sequence). This CDR3 has 17 amino acids. With 5 bases clipped from V and 10 bases from J, the junction kept 18 bases outside the gene matches. DNA for the CDR3: TGTGCCAGCAGCGAACTCCGCACCGGGACAGGGCCTAGCGAGCAGTTCTTC. This encodes CASSELRTGTGPSEQFF.

On this clonotype: At one boundary the junction diverges from the germline segment, which might be a read error. The chain links TRBV12-3 or TRBV12-4 to TRBJ2-6; 8 bases are a match to TRBD1. The CDR3 has 15 amino acids. The CDR3 sequence is CASSHRGAGANVRTF. The CDR3 region has the DNA TGTGCCAGCAGTCACAGGGGGGCTGGGGCCAACGTCCGGACTTTC.

This chain joins TRBV4-2 and TRBJ2-3, with D uncertain. There are 14 residues in the CDR3. The germline V gene has CDR1 LGHNA and CDR2 YNFKEQ. The V end was cut by 0 bases, the J end by 4 bases, with 8 bases between. CDR3 sequence reads: CASSQEPSADTQYF. The CDR3 region has the DNA TGTGCCAGCAGCCAAGAACCTAGTGCAGATACGCAGTATTTT.

The V gene is TRBV10-1, the J gene TRBJ2-4; tentative D call: TRBD2 (5 bases). The DNA end is more similar to TRBJ2-7, so the J call may be wrong. Germline lookup yields CDR1 WNHNN and CDR2 SYGVQD (reference sequence). CDR3 length: 13 amino acids. CDR3 loop: CASSEDLRGEQYF. The DNA for the CDR3 is TGCGCCAGCAGTGAAGACCTTCGGGGCGAGCAGTACTTC.

The V gene is TRBV3-1, the J gene TRBJ2-5, with no clear D. From germline, CDR1 is LGHDT and CDR2 YNNKEL (reference sequence). V was pared by 0 bases and J by 11 bases, with 10 bases between. The CDR3 sequence is 12 residues long. CDR3: CASSQDWAEQYF. The DNA of the CDR3 is TGTGCCAGCAGCCAAGATTGGGCGGAGCAGTACTTC.